One and the same sample provided the 27 T cell receptor beta chains below, sequenced in a study of CD8 T cells in Susac syndrome. The RNA, roughly 0.5 to 1 ug, was put through reverse transcription using random hexamers. MiXCR was run by TCRdb on the immunoSEQ multiplex PCR reads, yielding one entry per CDR3 protein. This table holds some 140,000 distinct CDR3 sequences, about 95% found once. The sequencing input was CD8+ T cells from PBMCs. The receptors were gathered from a human donor with Susac syndrome.

CDR3 sequence: CSLRGTNNNEQFF. The CDR3 DNA is TGCAGCCTTCGCGGGACAAATAACAATGAGCAGTTCTTC. The V and J genes are TRBV29-1 and TRBJ2-1, with D perhaps being TRBD1 or TRBD2 (6 bases each). Germline lookup yields CDR1 SQVTM and CDR2 ANQGSEA. The V and J ends lost 8 bases and 5 bases respectively, with 16 bases between them. The CDR3 spans 13 residues.

The chain uses TRBV4-1 and TRBJ1-2; the D gene is possibly TRBD1 (5 bases). V lost 0 bases and J 4 bases, leaving 12 bases between the germline ends. The CDR3 covers 15 residues. In germline, CDR1 is MGHRA, CDR2 YSYEKL. CDR3 sequence: CASSQETGGGYGYTF. The DNA for the CDR3 is TGCGCCAGCAGCCAAGAAACGGGGGGTGGCTATGGCTACACCTTC.

The chain joins TRBV19 to TRBJ2-1, with unresolved D. Trimming shortened V by 3 bases and J by 10 bases, and 7 bases separated the two germline ends. The germline CDR1 and CDR2 sequences are LNHDA and SQIVND (reference sequence). The CDR3 spans 11 residues. In nucleotides, the CDR3 is TGTGCCAGTAGTATGGCCAAGGAGCAGTTCTTC. Its protein is CASSMAKEQFF.

The V call is TRBV21-1, the J call TRBJ1-2; the table's D call, TRBD1, has no DNA check behind it. TRBV21-1 is termed a pseudogene. The CDR3 extends over 14 amino acids. CDR3 loop: CASSKPQGYYGYTF. The CDR3 nucleotides read TGTGCCAGCAGCAAGCCGCAGGGGTACTATGGCTACACCTTC.

This chain uses TRBV6-5 with TRBJ2-2; D may be TRBD1 (6 bases). Trimming cost V 0 bases and J 6 bases, with 8 bases left between them. The CDR3 covers 14 residues. CDR1 is MNHEY, CDR2 SVGAGI, per germline. CDR3 sequence: CASSYSQGSGELFF. CDR3 DNA: TGTGCCAGCAGTTACTCACAGGGCTCCGGGGAGCTGTTTTTT.

This chain links TRBV7-9 with TRBJ1-1; no firm D call. The V end was cut by 3 bases, the J end by 5 bases, with 10 bases between. The CDR3 is 13 residues long. From germline, CDR1 is SEHNR and CDR2 FQNEAQ (reference sequence). CDR3 residues: CASSFRDNTEAFF. CDR3 coding DNA: TGTGCCAGCAGCTTTAGGGATAATACTGAAGCTTTCTTT.

The chain uses TRBV3-1 and TRBJ2-7; 9 positions match TRBD2. V dropped 0 bases and J dropped 3; count of bases not matched to a gene: 18. CDR3 length: 20 residues. The germline V gene encodes CDR1 LGHDT and CDR2 YNNKEL (reference sequence). CDR3 DNA sequence: TGTGCCAGCAGCCAAGATGTTAGCGGGAGTTTGGGGGGGGACTACTACGAGCAGTACTTC. This translates into CASSQDVSGSLGGDYYEQYF.

This chain's CDR3 is CAISELGQGDGQPQHF. CDR3 in DNA: TGTGCCATCAGTGAGCTCGGGCAGGGTGACGGTCAGCCCCAGCATTTT. The genes are TRBV10-3 and TRBJ1-5; D might be TRBD1 (5 bases). CDR1 and CDR2 from the germline V gene are ENHRY and SYGVKD. V dropped 2 bases and J dropped 6 bases, with 17 bases sitting between them. The CDR3 totals 16 residues.

The rearrangement joins TRBV5-1 to TRBJ2-1, with D possibly matching TRBD1 (6 bases). Germline-derived CDR1 and CDR2 are SGHRS and YFSETQ. The CDR3 spans 15 residues. Deletions cut 3 bases from V and 0 bases from J, with 10 bases between. The CDR3 loop reads CASSSGQSSYNEQFF. The CDR3 nucleotides read TGCGCCAGCAGCTCCGGACAGAGCTCCTACAATGAGCAGTTCTTC.

This clonotype has only one observation. The genes are TRBV19 and TRBJ2-4; TRBD2 matches at 12 bases. J gave up 7 bases and V 3 bases, and 7 bases lay outside the gene matches. From germline, CDR1 is LNHDA and CDR2 SQIVND (reference sequence). CDR3 size: 16 residues. As DNA, the CDR3 is TGTGCCAGTAGTATTGGGCTAGCGGGAGGGCGGAACATTCAGTACTTC. Translation: CASSIGLAGGRNIQYF.

The chain uses TRBV4-1 and TRBJ2-1; a weak D match, TRBD1 (6 bases). Germline lookup yields CDR1 MGHRA and CDR2 YSYEKL. V was trimmed by 0 bases and J by 8 bases, leaving 8 bases between them. This CDR3 is built from 13 residues. The CDR3 reads CASSQDRGYEQFF. DNA for the CDR3: TGCGCCAGCAGCCAAGATAGGGGGTATGAGCAGTTCTTC.

This rearrangement joins TRBV4-1 to TRBJ2-7, with 9 bases lining up with TRBD1. The CDR3 spans 16 residues. In germline, CDR1 is MGHRA, CDR2 YSYEKL. After removal of 4 bases from V and 3 bases from J, the junction contained 10 bases not matched to a gene. The CDR3 loop reads CASSRAQRTGDYEQYF. CDR3 DNA sequence: TGCGCCAGCAGCCGAGCCCAGCGGACAGGGGACTACGAGCAGTACTTC.

The chain is built from TRBV27 and TRBJ2-7; D not resolved. Germline V gene data show CDR1 as MNHEY and CDR2 as SMNVEV (reference sequence). The CDR3 is 13 amino acids. V was cut by 9 bases and J by 3 bases, with 15 bases left in between. The CDR3 DNA is TGTGCCAGTGGGAACCAGGTGGGCTACGAGCAGTACTTC. Its protein is CASGNQVGYEQYF.

The chain employs TRBV7-3 and TRBJ2-7; D is possibly TRBD1 or TRBD2 (6 bases each). Trimming left V 3 bases short and J 6 bases short, with 15 bases between. CDR1 and CDR2 (germline): SGHTA, FQGTGA. The CDR3 loop spans 14 amino acids. The CDR3 here is CASSLEGGYSEQYF. CDR3 bases: TGTGCCAGCAGCTTGGAAGGGGGGTACTCCGAGCAGTACTTC.

The chain joins TRBV4-1 to TRBJ2-7; 8 bases fit TRBD2. V was pared by 1 base and J by 2 bases, with 7 bases of the junction left unmatched. Germline loops: CDR1 MGHRA, CDR2 YSYEKL. The CDR3 contains 16 residues. DNA of the CDR3: TGCGCCAGCAGCCAAGTTGGGGGACTAGTTCCCTACGAGCAGTACTTC. It encodes CASSQVGGLVPYEQYF.

The rearrangement links TRBV4-1 to TRBJ2-3, with 12 positions matching TRBD2. Trimming took 2 bases from V and 6 from J; bases not matched to a gene: 6. This CDR3 is 16 amino acids long. CDR1 is MGHRA and CDR2 is YSYEKL in the germline V gene. In DNA form, the CDR3 reads TGCGCCAGCAGCCAACCTAGCGGGAGGGCCAAGGATACGCAGTATTTT. This encodes CASSQPSGRAKDTQYF.

The rearrangement uses TRBV13 and TRBJ2-3; perhaps D is TRBD1 or TRBD2 (5 bases each). Per the germline V gene, CDR1 is PRHDT and CDR2 is FYEKMQ (reference sequence). The CDR3 contains 12 residues. V was cut by 7 bases and J by 5 bases, with 10 bases left in between. The CDR3 spells CASTSGRDTQYF. In DNA form, the CDR3 reads TGTGCCAGCACATCGGGGCGAGATACGCAGTATTTT.

The chain recombines TRBV6-5 with TRBJ2-3; D is uncertain. The germline gives CDR1 MNHEY, CDR2 SVGAGI. This CDR3 is 11 amino acids long. The V end was cut by 3 bases, the J end by 5 bases, with 3 bases between. CDR3 sequence: CASSYGDTQYF. CDR3 in DNA: TGTGCCAGCAGTTATGGAGATACGCAGTATTTT.

In DNA, the CDR3 is TGTGCCAGCAGTGTCCGGGACGATTCCTACGAGCAGTACTTC. Encoded protein: CASSVRDDSYEQYF. This chain uses TRBV6-5 with TRBJ2-7; perhaps D is TRBD1 or TRBD2 (5 bases each). The CDR3 totals 14 residues. Germline V gives CDR1 MNHEY, CDR2 SVGAGI. V gave up 5 bases and J gave up 1 base, with 12 bases separating them.

The V gene is TRBV20-1, the J gene TRBJ1-5; 7 bases map to TRBD1. V dropped 6 bases and J dropped 7; count of bases not matched to a gene: 12. Germline lookup yields CDR1 DFQATT and CDR2 SNEGSKA (reference sequence). The CDR3 spans 14 residues. DNA for the CDR3: TGCAGTGCGTCAGAGGTACAGGGGTCCCAGCCCCAGCATTTT. Encoded protein: CSASEVQGSQPQHF.

This chain uses TRBV4-1 with TRBJ2-7; a possible D gene is TRBD1 (6 bases). Trimming removed 5 bases at V and 3 bases at J, with 14 bases between. CDR1 is MGHRA, CDR2 YSYEKL, per germline. The CDR3 contains 14 residues. The CDR3: CASSVNRASYEQYF. The CDR3, as DNA: TGCGCCAGCAGCGTTAACAGGGCTAGCTACGAGCAGTACTTC.

This sequence joins TRBV5-1 and TRBJ1-4; 9 bases line up with TRBD1. Losses at the gene ends were 4 bases for V and 13 bases for J; bases not matched to a gene: 2. Germline V CDR1 and CDR2: SGHRS, YFSETQ. This CDR3 is built from 11 residues. CDR3 DNA sequence: TGCGCCAGCAGCGGGGGACAGGGACTGTTTTTT. Amino acid sequence: CASSGGQGLFF.

The CDR3 region is CASSLESGYGYTF. CDR3 nucleotide sequence: TGTGCCAGCAGCTTGGAGTCGGGGTATGGCTACACCTTC. This chain joins TRBV5-4 and TRBJ1-2, with D unclear. V was shortened by 0 bases and J by 5 bases, with 8 bases between the two germline ends. This CDR3 comprises 13 residues. Germline CDR1 reads SGHNT; CDR2 reads YYREEE (reference sequence).

About this clonotype: Mismatch with germline at one junction end may stem from a read error. The chain carries TRBV7-7 and TRBJ2-5; either TRBD1 or TRBD2 may supply D (5 bases each). This CDR3 has 16 residues. CDR1 and CDR2 (germline): SSHAT, FNYEAQ (reference sequence). Here the CDR3 DNA reads TGTGCTAGCAGCTTAGGGCCGAGAGGGGATCAGGAGACCCAGTACTTC. Its translation: CASSLGPRGDQETQYF.

This sequence joins TRBV28 and TRBJ2-5, with D possibly being TRBD1 or TRBD2 (6 bases each). V lost 5 bases, J lost 4 bases, and 14 bases lay in between. The CDR3 runs to 14 residues. CDR1 MDHEN and CDR2 SYDVKM come from the germline V gene. CDR3 protein: CASSNSGGGETQYF. The CDR3 nucleotides are TGTGCCAGCAGTAATAGCGGAGGGGGAGAGACCCAGTACTTC. The complete variable domain, with remaining parts taken from reference TRBV28 and TRBJ2-5, reads DVKVTQSSRYLVKRTGEKVFLECVQDMDHENMFWYRQDPGLGLRLIYFSYDVKMKEKGDIPEGYSVSREKKERFSLILESASTNQTSMYLCASSNSGGGETQYFGPGTRLLVL.

The chain employs TRBV3-1 and TRBJ2-1; TRBD2 matches at 10 bases. In germline, CDR1 is LGHDT, CDR2 YNNKEL (reference sequence). The junction had 3 bases not matched to a gene; V was cut back by 4 bases and J by 3 bases. The CDR3 consists of 15 residues. This CDR3 reads CASSRRTSGYNEQFF. The CDR3 DNA reads as TGTGCCAGCAGCCGACGGACTAGCGGCTACAATGAGCAGTTCTTC.

The genes are TRBV28 and TRBJ2-5, with D unclear. The CDR3 spans 17 residues. In germline, CDR1 is MDHEN, CDR2 SYDVKM. Trimming removed 3 bases from V and 2 bases from J, with 19 bases in between. CDR3: CASSFPLRRDGQETQYF. DNA of the CDR3: TGTGCCAGCAGTTTCCCCCTACGGCGAGACGGTCAAGAGACCCAGTACTTC.